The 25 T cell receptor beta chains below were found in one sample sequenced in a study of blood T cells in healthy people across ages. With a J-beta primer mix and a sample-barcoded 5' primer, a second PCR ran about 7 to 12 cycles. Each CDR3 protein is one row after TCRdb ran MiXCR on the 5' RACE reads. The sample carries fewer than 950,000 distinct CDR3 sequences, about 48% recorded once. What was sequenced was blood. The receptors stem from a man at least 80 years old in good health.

CDR3 nucleotides: TGCAGTGCAGGACAGGGGATTGAGCAGTACTTC. Amino acid sequence: CSAGQGIEQYF. The V call is TRBV20-1, the J call TRBJ2-7; TRBD1 agrees at 9 bases. The trim removed 6 bases at V and 7 bases at J, leaving 4 bases unmatched. CDR1 and CDR2 (germline): DFQATT, SNEGSKA (reference sequence). This CDR3 spans 11 amino acids.

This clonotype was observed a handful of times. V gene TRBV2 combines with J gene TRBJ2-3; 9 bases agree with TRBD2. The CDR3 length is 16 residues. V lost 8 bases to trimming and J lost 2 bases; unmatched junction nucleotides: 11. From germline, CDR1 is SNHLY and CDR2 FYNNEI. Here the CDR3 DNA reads TGTGCCAGCCGGAGGGCTAGCGGGACCAACACAGATACGCAGTATTTT. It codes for CASRRASGTNTDTQYF.

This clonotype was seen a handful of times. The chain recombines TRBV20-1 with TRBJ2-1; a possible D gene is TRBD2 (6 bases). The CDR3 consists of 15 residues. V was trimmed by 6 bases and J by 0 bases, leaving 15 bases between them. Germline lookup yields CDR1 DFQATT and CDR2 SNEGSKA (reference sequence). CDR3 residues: CSARPLADSYNEQFF. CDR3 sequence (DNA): TGCAGTGCGCGTCCATTAGCGGACTCCTACAATGAGCAGTTCTTC.

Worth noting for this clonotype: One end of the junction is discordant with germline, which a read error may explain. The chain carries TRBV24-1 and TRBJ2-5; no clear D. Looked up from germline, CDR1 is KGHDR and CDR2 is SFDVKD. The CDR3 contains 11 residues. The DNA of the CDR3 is TGTGCCACCAGTGCTGGAGAGACCCACTACTTC. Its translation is CATSAGETHYF.

CDR3 loop: CASSSREGQVVYEQYF. The CDR3 DNA reads TGTGCCAGCAGCTCGAGGGAAGGACAGGTGGTCTACGAGCAGTACTTC. This sequence joins TRBV7-6 and TRBJ2-7; 7 nucleotides agree with TRBD1. J was trimmed by 3 bases and V by 4 bases; bases with no gene match: 12. The CDR3 runs to 16 residues. The germline gives CDR1 SGHVS, CDR2 FNYEAQ.

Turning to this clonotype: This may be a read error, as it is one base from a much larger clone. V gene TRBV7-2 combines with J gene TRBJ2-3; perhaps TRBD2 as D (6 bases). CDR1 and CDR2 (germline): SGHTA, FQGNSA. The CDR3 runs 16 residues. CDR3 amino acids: CASNLRLRAGGDTQYF. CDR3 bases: TGTGCCAGCAACTTACGCCTACGAGCGGGTGGGGATACGCAGTATTTT.

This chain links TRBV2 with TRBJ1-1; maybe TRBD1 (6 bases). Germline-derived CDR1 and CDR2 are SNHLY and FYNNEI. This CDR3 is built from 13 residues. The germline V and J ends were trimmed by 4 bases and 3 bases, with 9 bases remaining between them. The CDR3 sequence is CASSGQGYTEAFF. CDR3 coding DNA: TGTGCCAGCAGTGGGCAGGGGTACACTGAAGCTTTCTTT.

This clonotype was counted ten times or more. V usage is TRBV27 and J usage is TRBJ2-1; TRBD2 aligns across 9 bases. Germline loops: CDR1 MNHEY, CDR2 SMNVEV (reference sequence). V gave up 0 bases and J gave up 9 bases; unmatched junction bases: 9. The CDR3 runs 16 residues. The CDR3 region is CASSLSGGRARGEQFF. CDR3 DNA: TGTGCCAGCAGTTTATCCGGCGGGAGGGCCCGAGGTGAGCAGTTCTTC.

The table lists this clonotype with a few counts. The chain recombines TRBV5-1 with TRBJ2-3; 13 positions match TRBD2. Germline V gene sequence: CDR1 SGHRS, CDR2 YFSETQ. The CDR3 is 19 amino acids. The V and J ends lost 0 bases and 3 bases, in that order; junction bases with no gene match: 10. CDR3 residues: CASSLGGTSGIYSTDTQYF. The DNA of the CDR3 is TGCGCCAGCAGCTTGGGAGGGACTAGCGGGATATATTCGACAGATACGCAGTATTTT.

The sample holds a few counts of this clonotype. CDR3 DNA: TGTGCCAGCAGCTTAGCGGCGACTCAAAAGGAGTTCTTC. Translated, it gives CASSLAATQKEFF. The J gene is TRBJ2-1, the V gene TRBV7-9, with D hard to call. The CDR3 totals 13 residues. CDR1 and CDR2 from the germline V gene are SEHNR and FQNEAQ (reference sequence). V was clipped by 0 bases and J by 14 bases, with 14 bases between them. Combining the CDR3 with reference TRBV7-9 and TRBJ2-1 gives the whole variable domain DTGVSQNPRHKITKRGQNVTFRCDPISEHNRLYWYRQTLGQGPEFLTYFQNEAQLEKSRLLSDRFSAERPKGSFSTLEIQRTEQGDSAMYLCASSLAATQKEFFGPGTRLTVL.

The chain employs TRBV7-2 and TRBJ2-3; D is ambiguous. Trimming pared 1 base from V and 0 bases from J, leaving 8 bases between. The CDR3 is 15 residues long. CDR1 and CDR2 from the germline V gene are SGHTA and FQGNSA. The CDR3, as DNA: TGTGCCAGCAGCTTAGATGCGAGGAGCACAGATACGCAGTATTTT. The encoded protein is CASSLDARSTDTQYF.

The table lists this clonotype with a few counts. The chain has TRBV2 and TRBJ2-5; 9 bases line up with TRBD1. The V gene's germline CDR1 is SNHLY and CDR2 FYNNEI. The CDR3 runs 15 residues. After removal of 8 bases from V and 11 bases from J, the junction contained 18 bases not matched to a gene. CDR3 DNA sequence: TGTGCCAGCTCCTCCGACAGGGGGGTCTACAATGAGCAGTACTTC. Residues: CASSSDRGVYNEQYF.

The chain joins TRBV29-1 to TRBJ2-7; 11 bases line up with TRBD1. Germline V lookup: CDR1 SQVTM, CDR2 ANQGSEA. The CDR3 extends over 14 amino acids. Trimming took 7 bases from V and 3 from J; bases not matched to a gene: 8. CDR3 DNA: TGCAGCGCCCTACCCGGGACAGGGGGCTACGAGCAGTACTTC. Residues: CSALPGTGGYEQYF.

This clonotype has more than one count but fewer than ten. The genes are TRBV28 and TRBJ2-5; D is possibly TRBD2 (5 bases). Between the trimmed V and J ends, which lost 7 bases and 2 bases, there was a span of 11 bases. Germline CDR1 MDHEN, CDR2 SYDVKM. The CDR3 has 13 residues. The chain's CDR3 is CASKSGGQETQYF. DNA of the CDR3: TGTGCCAGCAAAAGCGGTGGACAAGAGACCCAGTACTTC.

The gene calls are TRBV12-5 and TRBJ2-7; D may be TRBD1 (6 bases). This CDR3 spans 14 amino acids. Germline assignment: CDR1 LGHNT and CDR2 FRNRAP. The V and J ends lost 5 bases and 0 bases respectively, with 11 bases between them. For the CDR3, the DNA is TGTGCTAGTGGTCTTTCGGACAGCTCCTACGAGCAGTACTTC. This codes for CASGLSDSSYEQYF.

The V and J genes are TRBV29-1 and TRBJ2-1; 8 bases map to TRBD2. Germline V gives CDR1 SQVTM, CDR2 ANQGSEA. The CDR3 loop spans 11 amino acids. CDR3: CSAGGGNKQFF. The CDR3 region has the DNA TGCAGTGCCGGGGGGGGTAATAAGCAGTTCTTC.

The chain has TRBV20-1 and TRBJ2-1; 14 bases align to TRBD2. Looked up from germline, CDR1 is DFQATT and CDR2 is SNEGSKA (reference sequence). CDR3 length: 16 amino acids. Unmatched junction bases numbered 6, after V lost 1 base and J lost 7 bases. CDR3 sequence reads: CSARALGLAGANEQFF. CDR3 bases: TGCAGTGCTAGAGCATTGGGACTAGCGGGAGCTAATGAGCAGTTCTTC.

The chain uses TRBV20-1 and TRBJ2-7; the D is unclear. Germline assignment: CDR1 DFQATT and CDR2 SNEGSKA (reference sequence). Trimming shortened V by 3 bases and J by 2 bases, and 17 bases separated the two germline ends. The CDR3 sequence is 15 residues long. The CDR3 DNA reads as TGCAGTGCTAGGGTAGTCGGGTCGCTGACCTACGAGCAGTACTTC. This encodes CSARVVGSLTYEQYF.

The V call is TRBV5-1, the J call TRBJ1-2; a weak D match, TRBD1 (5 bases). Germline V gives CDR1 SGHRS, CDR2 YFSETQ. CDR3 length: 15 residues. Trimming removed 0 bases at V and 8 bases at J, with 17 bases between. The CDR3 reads CASSLEPGRASGYTF. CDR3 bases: TGCGCCAGCAGCTTGGAGCCAGGGCGGGCGAGCGGCTACACCTTC.

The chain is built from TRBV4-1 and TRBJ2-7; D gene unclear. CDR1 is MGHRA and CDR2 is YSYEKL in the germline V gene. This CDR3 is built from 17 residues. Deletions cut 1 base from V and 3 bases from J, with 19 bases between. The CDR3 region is CASSQGKLAIGLYEQYF. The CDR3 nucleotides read TGCGCCAGCAGCCAAGGGAAGCTGGCCATCGGGCTCTACGAGCAGTACTTC.

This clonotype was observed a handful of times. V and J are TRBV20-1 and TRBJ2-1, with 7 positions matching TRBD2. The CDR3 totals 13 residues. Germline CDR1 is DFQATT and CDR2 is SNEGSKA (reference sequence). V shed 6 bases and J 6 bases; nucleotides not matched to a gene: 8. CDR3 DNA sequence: TGCAGTGCCCGGGGGGAGGCGAGCAATGAGCAGTTCTTC. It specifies CSARGEASNEQFF.

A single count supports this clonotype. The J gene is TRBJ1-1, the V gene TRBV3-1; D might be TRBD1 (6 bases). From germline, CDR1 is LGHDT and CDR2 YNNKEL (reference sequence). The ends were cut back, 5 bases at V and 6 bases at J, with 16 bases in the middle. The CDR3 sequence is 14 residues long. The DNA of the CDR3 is TGTGCCAGCAGCTACCCACAGGGTACAGCTGAAGCTTTCTTT. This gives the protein CASSYPQGTAEAFF.

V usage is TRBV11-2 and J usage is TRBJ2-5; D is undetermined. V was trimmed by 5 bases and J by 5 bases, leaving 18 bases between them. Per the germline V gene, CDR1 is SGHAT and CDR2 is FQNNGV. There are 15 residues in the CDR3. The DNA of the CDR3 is TGTGCCAGCAGCCAACTCAGCCCGGCGTGGGAGACCCAGTACTTC. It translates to CASSQLSPAWETQYF.

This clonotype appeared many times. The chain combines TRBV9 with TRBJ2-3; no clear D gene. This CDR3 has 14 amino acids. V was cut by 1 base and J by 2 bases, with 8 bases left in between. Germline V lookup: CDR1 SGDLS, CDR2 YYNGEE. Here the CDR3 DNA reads TGTGCCAGCAGCGTATTCGCGGACACAGATACGCAGTATTTT. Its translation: CASSVFADTDTQYF.

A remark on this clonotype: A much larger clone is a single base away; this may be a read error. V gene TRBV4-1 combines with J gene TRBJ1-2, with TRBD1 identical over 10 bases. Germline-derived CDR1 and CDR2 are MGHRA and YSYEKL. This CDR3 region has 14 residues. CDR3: CASSSWGQGYDYTF. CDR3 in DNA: TGCGCCAGCAGCTCCTGGGGACAGGGGTATGACTACACCTTC.